These 25 T cell receptor beta chains originate from one sample sequenced in a study of follicular helper T cells after annual influenza vaccination. Time point given: 2015-2016 season, pre-vaccination. The table came from immunoSEQ multiplex PCR; TCRdb's copy has only in-frame clones and leaves some out. Seen here are around 1,700 clones, less than 90% observed once, and the top ten hold 3.5% to 4.5%. This material consisted of CXCR5+ CD38- circulating T follicular helper cells from blood, taken on the day of influenza vaccination. Subset defined: circulating Tfh, non-naive CD4+CXCR5+PD-1+ (ICOS+CD38+ or ICOS-CD38-). These receptors were collected from an adult who received the influenza vaccine.

The V call is TRBV16, the J call TRBJ2-3; D is perhaps TRBD1 or TRBD2 (5 bases each). CDR1 is KGHSY, CDR2 FQNENV, per germline. Deletions cut 2 bases from V and 0 bases from J, with 9 bases between. CDR3 size: 15 residues. This chain's CDR3 is CASSQRGRSTDTQYF. In nucleotides, the CDR3 is TGTGCCAGCAGCCAACGGGGCAGAAGCACAGATACGCAGTATTTT.

V gene TRBV2 combines with J gene TRBJ2-5; a weak D match, TRBD2 (7 bases). CDR1 and CDR2 (germline): SNHLY, FYNNEI. The CDR3 covers 14 residues. V lost 4 bases and J 9 bases, leaving 18 bases between the germline ends. The chain's CDR3 is CASSGSGGRTAQYF. In nucleotides, the CDR3 is TGTGCCAGCAGTGGTTCGGGGGGACGGACAGCCCAGTACTTC.

Here the CDR3 reads CASTKTGYGYTF. The CDR3 coding sequence is TGTGCCAGCACCAAGACAGGGTATGGCTACACCTTC. The rearrangement links TRBV2 to TRBJ1-2; TRBD1 matches 7 bases. J was trimmed by 5 bases and V by 7 bases; bases with no gene match: 4. Germline loops: CDR1 SNHLY, CDR2 FYNNEI. This CDR3 spans 12 amino acids.

This sequence joins TRBV5-5 and TRBJ2-3; 9 bases align to TRBD2. Germline V gives CDR1 SGHKS, CDR2 YYEKEE (reference sequence). V was clipped by 4 bases and J by 0 bases; unmatched bases: 3. This CDR3 has 15 amino acids. The DNA of the CDR3 is TGTGCCAGCAGCAGGACTAGCGCAAGCACAGATACGCAGTATTTT. Protein sequence: CASSRTSASTDTQYF.

The V and J genes are TRBV12-5 and TRBJ1-1; 8 positions agree with TRBD1. CDR3 length equals 17 residues. Germline lookup yields CDR1 LGHNT and CDR2 FRNRAP. With 0 bases clipped from V and 11 bases from J, the junction kept 17 bases outside the gene matches. CDR3 in DNA: TGTGCTAGTGGTTTGGTTCCCCTTACAGGGGGTGAAGTGGAGGCTTTCTTT. This gives the protein CASGLVPLTGGEVEAFF.

The chain carries TRBV11-3 and TRBJ1-1, with D hard to call. The V gene lost 1 base and the J gene lost 8 bases, with 5 bases spanning the gap. Germline loops: CDR1 SGHNT, CDR2 YENEEA. CDR3 size: 11 residues. The CDR3 sequence: CASSLVQEAFF. The CDR3 nucleotides read TGTGCCAGCAGCTTAGTACAAGAAGCTTTCTTT.

CDR3 residues: CSALARGWNTIYF. CDR3 in DNA: TGCAGCGCCTTGGCCCGGGGATGGAACACCATATATTTT. V and J are TRBV29-1 and TRBJ1-3; D not resolved. CDR3 size: 13 residues. Germline V lookup: CDR1 SQVTM, CDR2 ANQGSEA. V lost 7 bases and J 7 bases, leaving 17 bases between the germline ends.

The V gene is TRBV11-3, the J gene TRBJ2-3, with 8 bases fitting TRBD2. The length of the CDR3 is 16 residues. V lost 2 bases to trimming and J lost 0 bases; unmatched junction nucleotides: 4. Looked up from germline, CDR1 is SGHNT and CDR2 is YENEEA. The CDR3 DNA reads TGTGCCAGCAGCTTACTTAGCGGGAAGAGCACAGATACGCAGTATTTT. This codes for CASSLLSGKSTDTQYF.

In its sample, this clone was seen a few times. CDR3 loop: CASSQDGQGASAAYEQYF. For the CDR3, the DNA is TGCGCCAGCAGCCAAGATGGACAGGGGGCTTCGGCCGCCTACGAGCAGTACTTC. The chain joins TRBV4-1 to TRBJ2-7, with TRBD1 identical over 11 bases. This CDR3 has 18 amino acids. CDR1 MGHRA and CDR2 YSYEKL come from the germline V gene. The trim removed 0 bases at V and 2 bases at J, leaving 9 bases unmatched.

The chain joins TRBV5-6 to TRBJ2-7; TRBD2 agrees at 9 bases. This CDR3 has 14 residues. Germline values: CDR1 SGHDT, CDR2 YYEEEE. V trimming: 0 bases; J trimming: 9 bases; junction bases outside the gene matches: 7. The CDR3 DNA reads as TGTGCCAGCAGCTTGGTCAGTAGCGGGAGATGGCAGTACGTC. As protein: CASSLVSSGRWQYV.

The J gene is TRBJ2-5, the V gene TRBV2; D uncertain. The germline V and J ends were trimmed by 7 bases and 1 base, with 7 bases remaining between them. CDR3 size: 12 residues. Germline CDR1 reads SNHLY; CDR2 reads FYNNEI. The CDR3 protein is CASTRTQETQYF. As DNA, the CDR3 is TGTGCCAGCACCAGGACCCAAGAGACCCAGTACTTC.

The J gene is TRBJ1-6, the V gene TRBV6-5; D perhaps matches TRBD1 (5 bases). There are 15 residues in the CDR3. V was pared by 5 bases and J by 8 bases, with 16 bases between. In germline, CDR1 is MNHEY, CDR2 SVGAGI. The DNA of the CDR3 is TGTGCCAGCAGTGTCAGGGTCGGAGGGGATTCACCCCTCCACTTT. Translating gives CASSVRVGGDSPLHF.

This clone came up once. The J gene is TRBJ1-5, the V gene TRBV6-1; no definite D call. Germline V lookup: CDR1 MNHNS, CDR2 SASEGT. Trimming took off 6 bases at V and 1 base at J, with 10 bases between the two ends. The CDR3 extends over 14 amino acids. In DNA form, the CDR3 reads TGTGCCAGCAGCGACCTGAGGAGCAATCAGCCCCAGCATTTT. It yields the protein CASSDLRSNQPQHF.

This chain joins TRBV2 and TRBJ1-2; 7 nucleotides line up with TRBD1. With V trimmed by 0 bases and J by 4 bases, 2 bases remained unmatched. Germline V lookup: CDR1 SNHLY, CDR2 FYNNEI. The CDR3 runs to 14 residues. In nucleotides, the CDR3 is TGTGCCAGCAGTGAAGCGCACAGGGGCTATGGCTACACCTTC. Its translation: CASSEAHRGYGYTF.

The V call is TRBV4-1, the J call TRBJ1-2; D is ambiguous. The CDR3 length is 13 residues. Germline CDR1 and CDR2: MGHRA and YSYEKL. V lost 4 bases, J lost 6 bases, and 12 bases lay in between. Written as DNA, the CDR3 is TGCGCCAGCAGCCGCCAAGGATGGGATGGCTACACCTTC. Amino acid sequence: CASSRQGWDGYTF.

The V and J genes are TRBV5-4 and TRBJ2-5; D call uncertain. V was clipped by 2 bases and J by 1 base, with 6 bases between them. The CDR3 runs to 13 residues. Germline V gene data show CDR1 as SGHNT and CDR2 as YYREEE (reference sequence). The CDR3, as DNA: TGTGCCAGCAGCTTACAGACCCAAGAGACCCAGTACTTC. It specifies CASSLQTQETQYF.

This chain joins TRBV5-1 and TRBJ2-2, with D possibly TRBD1 on 6 matching bases. The CDR3 spans 16 residues. Germline assignment: CDR1 SGHRS and CDR2 YFSETQ. The ends were cut back, 1 base at V and 6 bases at J, with 16 bases in the middle. This chain's CDR3 is CASSLRPTGNAGELFF. DNA of the CDR3: TGCGCCAGCAGCTTGAGGCCCACAGGGAATGCCGGGGAGCTGTTTTTT.

The chain couples TRBV18 to TRBJ1-1; D gene unclear. V was pared by 8 bases and J by 1 base, with 11 bases between. The CDR3 loop spans 13 amino acids. Germline CDR1 and CDR2: KGHSH and LQKENI. Here the CDR3 DNA reads TGTGCCAGCCGAATTACAGAGAACACTGAAGCTTTCTTT. Translated, it gives CASRITENTEAFF.

The gene calls are TRBV15 and TRBJ1-5, with D unclear. Germline V gene lookup returns CDR1 LNHNV and CDR2 YYDKDF (reference sequence). The V gene lost 0 bases and the J gene lost 5 bases, with 14 bases spanning the gap. The CDR3 has 16 residues. CDR3 DNA: TGTGCCACCAGCAGAGATTCTTCCCTGTCCGATCAGCCCCAGCATTTT. It specifies CATSRDSSLSDQPQHF.

V gene TRBV6-5 combines with J gene TRBJ1-1, with a tentative D call TRBD1 (6 bases). V shed 5 bases and J shed 4 bases, with 17 bases lying between them. The CDR3 sequence is 15 residues long. Germline CDR1 and CDR2: MNHEY and SVGAGI. CDR3 coding DNA: TGTGCCAGCAGTCAGGTTCGGAACAGGGTCACTGAAGCTTTCTTT. It encodes CASSQVRNRVTEAFF.

V usage is TRBV4-1 and J usage is TRBJ1-3; TRBD1 is a possible D gene (5 bases). The CDR3 length is 14 residues. V was pared by 1 base and J by 7 bases, with 11 bases between. Germline lookup yields CDR1 MGHRA and CDR2 YSYEKL. CDR3 coding DNA: TGCGCCAGCAGCCAAGCATGGGGGTCGAACACCATATATTTT. Encoded protein: CASSQAWGSNTIYF.

The chain carries TRBV6-5 and TRBJ2-1; TRBD1 matches 10 bases. This CDR3 has 14 residues. Germline lookup yields CDR1 MNHEY and CDR2 SVGAGI. With 6 bases clipped from V and 7 bases from J, the junction kept 6 bases outside the gene matches. CDR3 sequence: CASRKGQGINEQFF. The CDR3 region has the DNA TGTGCCAGCAGGAAGGGACAGGGGATAAATGAGCAGTTCTTC.

The J gene is TRBJ2-6, the V gene TRBV7-2; 8 positions match TRBD2. This CDR3 comprises 15 residues. V dropped 4 bases and J dropped 1; count of bases not matched to a gene: 0. From germline, CDR1 is SGHTA and CDR2 FQGNSA. CDR3 sequence reads: CASSSGGSGANVLTF. The CDR3 DNA reads as TGTGCCAGCAGCTCGGGGGGGTCTGGGGCCAACGTCCTGACTTTC.

The sample holds one count of this clone. V is TRBV28 and J is TRBJ2-7; D possibly uses TRBD1 or TRBD2 (5 bases each). This CDR3 is 15 amino acids long. The germline CDR1 and CDR2 sequences are MDHEN and SYDVKM. V was pared by 4 bases and J by 4 bases, with 17 bases between. The CDR3 reads CASSSGGTATYEQYF. The DNA of the CDR3 is TGTGCCAGCAGTTCTGGTGGGACGGCTACTTACGAGCAGTACTTC. Based on the CDR3 plus reference TRBV28 and TRBJ2-7, the full variable domain is DVKVTQSSRYLVKRTGEKVFLECVQDMDHENMFWYRQDPGLGLRLIYFSYDVKMKEKGDIPEGYSVSREKKERFSLILESASTNQTSMYLCASSSGGTATYEQYFGPGTRLTVT.

This chain links TRBV18 with TRBJ1-4, with D unresolved. Trimming stripped 1 base from V and 5 bases from J, with 11 bases between. CDR1 is KGHSH and CDR2 is LQKENI in the germline V gene. This CDR3 has 15 residues. This chain's CDR3 is CASSPRSSRNEKLFF. The DNA of the CDR3 is TGTGCCAGCTCACCACGTTCGTCAAGAAATGAAAAACTGTTTTTT. Combining the CDR3 with reference TRBV18 and TRBJ1-4 gives the whole variable domain NAGVMQNPRHLVRRRGQEARLRCSPMKGHSHVYWYRQLPEEGLKFMVYLQKENIIDESGMPKERFSAEFPKEGPSILRIQQVVRGDSAAYFCASSPRSSRNEKLFFGSGTQLSVL.